Here is one T cell receptor (beta chain) with its context. Its antigen is still unknown. At one end, the junction sequence differs from germline, possibly due to a read error. This sample is drawn from a study of T cells in Graves' hyperthyroidism and ophthalmopathy. Findings and limits, study-wide: Progression to ophthalmopathy was predicted a median of approximately seven months early.

No progression to ophthalmopathy during 18 months of follow-up defined stable disease. Criteria for exclusion of patients were uncontrolled infection, other autoimmune disease, pregnancy or lactation. The PBMCs studied were ones that came from about 10 ml fresh peripheral blood. Amplification of TCR beta CDR3 regions used RNA as the template. HTBI primers were used for first-round RT-PCR of the TCR CDR3. MiXCR, run by TCRdb on the multiplex PCR reads, gives a single entry per CDR3 protein. This sample has hundreds of thousands of distinct CDR3 sequences, with roughly 40% found just once. The receptor's source is a man between 18 and 29 years old with Graves' hyperthyroidism. Specimen: blood.

The CDR3, as DNA: TGCGCCAGCAGCCAAGAGGGGGCAGAGAACTATGGCTACACCTTC. Protein sequence: CASSQEGAENYGYTF. The chain uses TRBV25-1 and TRBJ1-2; 7 nucleotides line up with TRBD1. The CDR3 sequence is 15 residues long. Germline V gene sequence: CDR1 MGHDK, CDR2 SYGVNS.